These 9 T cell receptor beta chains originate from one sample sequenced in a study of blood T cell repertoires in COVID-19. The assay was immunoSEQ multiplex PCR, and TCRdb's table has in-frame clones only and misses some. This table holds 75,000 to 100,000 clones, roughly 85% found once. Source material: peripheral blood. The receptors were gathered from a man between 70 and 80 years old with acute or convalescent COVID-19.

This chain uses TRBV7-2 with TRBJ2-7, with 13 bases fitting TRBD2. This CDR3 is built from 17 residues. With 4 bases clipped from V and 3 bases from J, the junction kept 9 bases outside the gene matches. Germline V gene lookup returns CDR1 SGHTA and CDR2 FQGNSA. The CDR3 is CASSSRTSGGPLYEQYF. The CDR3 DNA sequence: TGTGCCAGCAGCTCCCGGACTAGCGGGGGCCCCCTCTACGAGCAGTACTTC.

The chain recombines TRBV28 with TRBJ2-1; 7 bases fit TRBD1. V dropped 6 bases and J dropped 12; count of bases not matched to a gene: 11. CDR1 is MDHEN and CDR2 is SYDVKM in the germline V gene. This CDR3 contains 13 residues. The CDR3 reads CASSTPGQNLQFF. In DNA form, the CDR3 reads TGTGCCAGCAGCACCCCGGGACAGAACCTGCAGTTCTTC.

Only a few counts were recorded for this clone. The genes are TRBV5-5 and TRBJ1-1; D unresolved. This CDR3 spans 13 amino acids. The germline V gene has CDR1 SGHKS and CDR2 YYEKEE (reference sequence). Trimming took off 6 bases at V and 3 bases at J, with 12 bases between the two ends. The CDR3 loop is CASKRQDYTEAFF. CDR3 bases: TGTGCCAGCAAGCGGCAGGACTACACTGAAGCTTTCTTT.

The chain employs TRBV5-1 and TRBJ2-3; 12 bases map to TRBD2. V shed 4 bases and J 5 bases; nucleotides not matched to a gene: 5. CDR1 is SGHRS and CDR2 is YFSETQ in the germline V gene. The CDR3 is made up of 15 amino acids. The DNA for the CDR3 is TGCGCCAGCAGCCCCCCTAGCGGGGGGGTAGATACGCAGTATTTT. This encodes CASSPPSGGVDTQYF.

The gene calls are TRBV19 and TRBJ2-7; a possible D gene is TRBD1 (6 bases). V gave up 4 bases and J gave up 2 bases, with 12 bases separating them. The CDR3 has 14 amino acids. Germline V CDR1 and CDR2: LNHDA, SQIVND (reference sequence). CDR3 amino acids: CASSTTGHPYEQYV. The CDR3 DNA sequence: TGTGCCAGTAGTACCACGGGACACCCCTACGAGCAGTACGTC.

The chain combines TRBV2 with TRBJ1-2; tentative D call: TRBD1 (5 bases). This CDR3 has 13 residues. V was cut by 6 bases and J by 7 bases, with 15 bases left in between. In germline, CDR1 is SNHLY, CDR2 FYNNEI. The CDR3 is CASSAEGLLGYTF. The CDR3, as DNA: TGTGCCAGCAGCGCCGAGGGACTCCTTGGCTACACCTTC.

DNA for the CDR3: TGTGCCACCAAGCAGGACAGGGCTTCGAACACTGAAGCTTTCTTT. As protein: CATKQDRASNTEAFF. The J gene is TRBJ1-1, the V gene TRBV7-9; 8 positions agree with TRBD1. Germline CDR1 is SEHNR and CDR2 is FQNEAQ (reference sequence). The CDR3 spans 15 residues. V lost 10 bases and J lost 1; bases outside the gene matches: 11.

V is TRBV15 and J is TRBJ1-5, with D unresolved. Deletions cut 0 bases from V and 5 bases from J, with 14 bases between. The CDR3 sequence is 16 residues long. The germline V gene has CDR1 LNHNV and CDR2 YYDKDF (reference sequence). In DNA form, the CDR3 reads TGTGCCACCAGCAGAGATGTGGAGGGTGGAGATCAGCCCCAGCATTTT. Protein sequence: CATSRDVEGGDQPQHF.

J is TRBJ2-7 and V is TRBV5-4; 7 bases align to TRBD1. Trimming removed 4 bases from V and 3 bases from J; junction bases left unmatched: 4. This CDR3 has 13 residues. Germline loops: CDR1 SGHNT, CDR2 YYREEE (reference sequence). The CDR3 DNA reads TGTGCCAGCAGCCTCGACAGGGTCTACGAGCAGTACGTC. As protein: CASSLDRVYEQYV.